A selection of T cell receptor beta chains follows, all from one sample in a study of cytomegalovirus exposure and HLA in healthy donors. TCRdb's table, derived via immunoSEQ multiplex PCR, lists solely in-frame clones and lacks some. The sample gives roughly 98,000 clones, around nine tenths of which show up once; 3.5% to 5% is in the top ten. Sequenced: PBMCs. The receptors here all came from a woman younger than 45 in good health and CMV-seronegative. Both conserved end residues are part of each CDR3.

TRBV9 CASSGQLNEKLFF
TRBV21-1 CASGGKRYDRGYTF
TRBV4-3 CASSQWTGARDYTF
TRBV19 CASTNSGTGPWTQYF
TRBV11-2 CASSPDREAEAFF
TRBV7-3 CASSLTAQGALLNYGYTF
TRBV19 CASSVQTSGRAGEQYF
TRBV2 CANSGQGSNQPQHF
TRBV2 CAGSVPGGSTDTQYF
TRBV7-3 CASSSLAGGTGELFF